The present TCR beta chain was sequenced within a study of blood T cell repertoires in COVID-19. Study context: Samples came from the United States, Italy and Spain, spanning acute and convalescent COVID-19. T cells, B-cell-depleted T cells, or PBMCs supplied cDNA or gDNA.

Sequenced by immunoSEQ multiplex PCR; TCRdb stores in-frame clones only, minus some. Here the sample spans around 260,000 clones, about nine tenths being singletons. The CDR3 is 16 residues long. Germline lookup yields CDR1 KGHDR and CDR2 SFDVKD. J gave up 4 bases and V 5 bases, and 7 bases lay outside the gene matches. V usage is TRBV24-1 and J usage is TRBJ2-6; 7 nucleotides line up with TRBD1. This receptor was obtained from a woman aged 30 to 39 with active or convalescent COVID-19. The sequenced sample consisted of peripheral blood. The CDR3 DNA is TGTGCCACCAGTGGGACAGGTTTCTTCGGGGCCAACGTCCTGACTTTC. Protein product: CATSGTGFFGANVLTF.